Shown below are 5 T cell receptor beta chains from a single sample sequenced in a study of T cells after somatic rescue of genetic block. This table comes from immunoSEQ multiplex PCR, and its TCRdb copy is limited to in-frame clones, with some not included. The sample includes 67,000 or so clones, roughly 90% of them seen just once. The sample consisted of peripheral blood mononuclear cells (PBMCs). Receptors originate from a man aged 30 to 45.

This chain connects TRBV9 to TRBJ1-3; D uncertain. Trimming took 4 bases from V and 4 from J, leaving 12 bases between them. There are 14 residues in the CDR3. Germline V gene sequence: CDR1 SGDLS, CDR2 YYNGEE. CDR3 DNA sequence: TGTGCCAGCAGCCTTAGCCCATACGGAAACACCATATATTTT. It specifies CASSLSPYGNTIYF.

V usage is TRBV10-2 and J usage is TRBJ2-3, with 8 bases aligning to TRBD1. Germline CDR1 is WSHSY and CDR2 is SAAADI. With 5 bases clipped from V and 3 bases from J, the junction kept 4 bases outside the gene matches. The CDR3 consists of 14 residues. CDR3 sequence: CASSQGARTDTQYF. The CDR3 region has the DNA TGCGCCAGCAGTCAGGGGGCGAGAACAGATACGCAGTATTTT.

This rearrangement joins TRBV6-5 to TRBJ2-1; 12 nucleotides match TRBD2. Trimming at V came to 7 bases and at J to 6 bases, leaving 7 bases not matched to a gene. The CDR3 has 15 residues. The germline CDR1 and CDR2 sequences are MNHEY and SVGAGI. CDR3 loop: CASTKTSGSPNEQFF. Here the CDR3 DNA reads TGTGCCAGCACTAAGACTAGCGGGAGTCCCAATGAGCAGTTCTTC.

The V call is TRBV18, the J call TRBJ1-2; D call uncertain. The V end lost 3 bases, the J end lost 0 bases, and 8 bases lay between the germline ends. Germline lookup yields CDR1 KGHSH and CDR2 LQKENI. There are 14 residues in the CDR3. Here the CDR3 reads CASSPYGSNYGYTF. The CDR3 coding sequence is TGTGCCAGCTCACCCTACGGATCTAACTATGGCTACACCTTC.

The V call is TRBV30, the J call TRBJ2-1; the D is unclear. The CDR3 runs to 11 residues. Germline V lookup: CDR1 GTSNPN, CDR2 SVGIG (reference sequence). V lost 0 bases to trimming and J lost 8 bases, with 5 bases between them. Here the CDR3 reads CAWSVADEQFF. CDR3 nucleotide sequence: TGTGCCTGGAGTGTGGCAGATGAGCAGTTCTTC.